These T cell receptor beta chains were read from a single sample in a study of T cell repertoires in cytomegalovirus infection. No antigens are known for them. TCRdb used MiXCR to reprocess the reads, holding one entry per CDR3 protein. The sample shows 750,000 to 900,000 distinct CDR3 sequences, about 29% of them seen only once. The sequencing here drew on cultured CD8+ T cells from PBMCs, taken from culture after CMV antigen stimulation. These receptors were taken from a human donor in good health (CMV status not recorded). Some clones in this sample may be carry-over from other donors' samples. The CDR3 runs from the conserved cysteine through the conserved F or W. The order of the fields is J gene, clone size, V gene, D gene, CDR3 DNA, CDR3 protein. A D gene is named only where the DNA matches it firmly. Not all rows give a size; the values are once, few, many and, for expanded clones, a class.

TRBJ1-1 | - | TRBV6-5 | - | TGTGCCAGCAGCGACGCAGAGGAAGCTTTCTTT | CASSDAEEAFF
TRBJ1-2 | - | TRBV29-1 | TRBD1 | TGCAGCGTACCTAACGACAGGGACTATGGCTACACCTTC | CSVPNDRDYGYTF
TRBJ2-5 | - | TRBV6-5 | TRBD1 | TGTGCCAGCAGTTACTTTGTACCCGCCATATCCGGACAGGATCAAGAGACCCAGTACTTC | CASSYFVPAISGQDQETQYF
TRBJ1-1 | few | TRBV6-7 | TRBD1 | TGTGCCAGCAGTGCACAGGGGAGAGTAGCTGAAGCTTTCTTT | CASSAQGRVAEAFF
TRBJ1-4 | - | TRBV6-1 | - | TGTGCCAGCAGTGAAGAGGACTCGTATGAAAAACTGTTTTTT | CASSEEDSYEKLFF
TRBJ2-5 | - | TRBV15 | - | TGTGCCACCAGCGGCAGAATGGTGGAGACCCAGTACTTC | CATSGRMVETQYF
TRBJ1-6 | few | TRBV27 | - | TGTGCCAGCAGTCTAAAAGACGGGGTGGCTAATTCACCCCTCCACTTT | CASSLKDGVANSPLHF
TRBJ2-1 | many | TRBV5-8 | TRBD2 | TGTGCCAGCAGTCTGGCGGCTAGCGGGCACAATGAGCAGTTCTTC | CASSLAASGHNEQFF
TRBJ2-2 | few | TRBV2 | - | TGTGCCAGCCTCGTGGCTGGGGAGCTGTTTTTT | CASLVAGELFF
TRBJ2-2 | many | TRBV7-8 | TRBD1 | TGTGCCAGCAGCTTCAGGGGGAACGGGGAGCTGTTTTTT | CASSFRGNGELFF
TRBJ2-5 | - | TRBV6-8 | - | TGTGCCAGCCAGACGGGGTGGAGGCCTCAAGAGACCCAGTACTTC | CASQTGWRPQETQYF
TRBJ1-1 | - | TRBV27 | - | TGTGCCAGCAGTTTTATAGGGGGGGACACTGAAGCTTTCTTT | CASSFIGGDTEAFF
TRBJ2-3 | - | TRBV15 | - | TGTGCCACCAGCCCCCAAGGGGATACGCAGTATTTT | CATSPQGDTQYF
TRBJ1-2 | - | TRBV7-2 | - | TGTGCCAGCAGCTTCGGGGGGCAGAGTGGCTACACCTTC | CASSFGGQSGYTF
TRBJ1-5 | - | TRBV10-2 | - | TGCGCCAGCAGTGAGGTCAGGGACAATCAGCCCCAGCATTTT | CASSEVRDNQPQHF
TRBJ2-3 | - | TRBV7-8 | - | TGTGCCAGCAGCTTAGGGACAGGGAGGGCTTGGGGCACAGATACGCAGTATTTT | CASSLGTGRAWGTDTQYF
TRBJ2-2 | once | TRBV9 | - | TGTGCCAGCAGCGCGGGGAGAGGAGGAACCGGGGGAAGGTTTTTT | CASSAGRGGTGGRFF
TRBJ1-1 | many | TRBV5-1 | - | TGTGCCAGCAGTTTATATCAGGGAAACACTGAAGCTTTCTTT | CASSLYQGNTEAFF
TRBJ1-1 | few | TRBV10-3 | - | TGTGCCATCAGTGAGGGAGACAGGAACACTGAAGCTTTCTTT | CAISEGDRNTEAFF
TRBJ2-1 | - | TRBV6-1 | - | TGTGCCAGCAGTGGGGATTGGGCCTCGTACAATGAGCAGTTCTTC | CASSGDWASYNEQFF
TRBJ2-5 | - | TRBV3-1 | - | TGTGCCAGCAGCCAGGCCCTCGGGGGTTTAGGGGAGACCCAGTACTTC | CASSQALGGLGETQYF
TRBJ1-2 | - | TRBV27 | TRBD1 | TGTGCCAGCAGTCCCACTGGACAGGGAAATGGCTACACCTTC | CASSPTGQGNGYTF
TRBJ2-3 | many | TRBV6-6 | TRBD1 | TGTGCCAGCAGTTCCACTTATGATCTAAACAGGGGGCTCACAGATACGCAGTATTTT | CASSSTYDLNRGLTDTQYF
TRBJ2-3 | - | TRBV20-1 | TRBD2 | TGCAGTGCTAACCAGCCCCTAGCGGGGGCCACAGATACGCAGTATTTT | CSANQPLAGATDTQYF
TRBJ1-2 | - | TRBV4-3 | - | TGCGCCAGCAGCCAAGGGAGGGAATTTGGCTACACCTTC | CASSQGREFGYTF
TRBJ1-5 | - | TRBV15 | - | TGTGCCACCAGCAGAGGAGTAGGCAATCAGCCCCAGCATTTT | CATSRGVGNQPQHF
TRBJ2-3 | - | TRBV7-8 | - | TGTGCCAGCAGACGCAGAGGGGACCCTAGGGGCACAGATACGCAGTATTTT | CASRRRGDPRGTDTQYF
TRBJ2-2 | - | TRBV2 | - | TGTGCCAGCAGTGGGACGGACGGAACAACGGTGTCCGGGGAGCTGTTTTTT | CASSGTDGTTVSGELFF
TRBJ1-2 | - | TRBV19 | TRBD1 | TGTGCCAGTAGCCAAGAGCACAGGGGGGGAAGTGGCTACACCTTC | CASSQEHRGGSGYTF
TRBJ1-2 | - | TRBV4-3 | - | TGCGCCAGCAGCCAAGTCCAAACTAACTATGGCTACACCTTC | CASSQVQTNYGYTF
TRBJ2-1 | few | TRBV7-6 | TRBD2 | TGTGCCAGCAGCTTAGGACCCGGGGGGGCCTCTTATGAGCAGTTCTTC | CASSLGPGGASYEQFF
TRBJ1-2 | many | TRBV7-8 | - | TGTGCCAGCAGCTTAGGAGGGTTGAACGGCTACACCTTC | CASSLGGLNGYTF
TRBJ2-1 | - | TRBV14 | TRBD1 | TGTGCCAGCAGCCAACCGGGACAGGGCAACTACAATGAGCAGTTCTTC | CASSQPGQGNYNEQFF
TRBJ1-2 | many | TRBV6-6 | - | TGTGCCAGCAGTTTACAGGGCCCCTACACAAACTATGGCTACACCTTC | CASSLQGPYTNYGYTF
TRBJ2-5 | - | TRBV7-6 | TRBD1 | TGTGCCAGCAGCTCCTCCAACCCCCAGGTAGGGGGCCGGGAGACCCAGTACTTC | CASSSSNPQVGGRETQYF
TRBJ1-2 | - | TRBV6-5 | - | TGTGCCAGCTTCGGAGGGGCAGTCTATGGCTACACCTTC | CASFGGAVYGYTF